Listed here are 10 T cell receptor beta chains from one sample, sequenced in a study of blood T cell repertoires in COVID-19. Profiling relied on immunoSEQ multiplex PCR, and the TCRdb table lists in-frame clones only, not all of them. The table has over 450,000 clones, around nine tenths seen once. The sample consisted of peripheral blood. The receptor set was obtained from a woman aged 50 to 65 with COVID-19, enrolled during active disease.

This chain's CDR3 is CASSYSQGSYEQYF. In DNA, the CDR3 is TGTGCCAGCAGTTACTCACAGGGCTCCTACGAGCAGTACTTC. The gene calls are TRBV6-5 and TRBJ2-7, with D possibly being TRBD1 (6 bases). CDR3 length equals 14 residues. CDR1 is MNHEY and CDR2 is SVGAGI in the germline V gene. V was pared by 0 bases and J by 0 bases, with 6 bases between.

This clone was observed once. The chain links TRBV19 to TRBJ1-2; 8 bases fit TRBD1. Per germline, CDR1 LNHDA and CDR2 SQIVND (reference sequence). After removal of 5 bases from V and 7 bases from J, the junction contained 12 bases not matched to a gene. The length of the CDR3 is 15 residues. In DNA form, the CDR3 reads TGTGCCAGTAGTGACTCCTACAGGGGGAGTTCTGGCTACACCTTC. Residues: CASSDSYRGSSGYTF. The variable domain in full, completed from reference TRBV19 and TRBJ1-2, reads DGGITQSPKYLFRKEGQNVTLSCEQNLNHDAMYWYRQDPGQGLRLIYYSQIVNDFQKGDIAEGYSVSREKKESFPLTVTSAQKNPTAFYLCASSDSYRGSSGYTFGSGTRLTVV.

The genes are TRBV5-1 and TRBJ1-2; 8 positions agree with TRBD1. Germline CDR1 reads SGHRS; CDR2 reads YFSETQ. The CDR3 consists of 13 residues. The junction had 3 bases not matched to a gene; V was cut back by 0 bases and J by 8 bases. This chain's CDR3 is CASSLGTGSGYTF. The CDR3 bases are TGCGCCAGCAGCTTGGGGACAGGGAGCGGCTACACCTTC.

This clone was seen only once. This chain uses TRBV30 with TRBJ1-5; D is possibly TRBD1 (5 bases). V lost 7 bases and J lost 1, with 11 bases in between. CDR1 and CDR2 (germline): GTSNPN, SVGIG (reference sequence). This CDR3 is 13 amino acids long. CDR3 in amino acids: CAFNGGSNQPQHF. CDR3 coding DNA: TGTGCCTTCAACGGGGGGAGCAATCAGCCCCAGCATTTT. Full variable domain (outside the CDR3, taken from reference TRBV30 and TRBJ1-5): SQTIHQWPATLVQPVGSPLSLECTVEGTSNPNLYWYRQAAGRGLQLLFYSVGIGQISSEVPQNLSASRPQDRQFILSSKKLLLSDSGFYLCAFNGGSNQPQHFGDGTRLSIL.

The V gene is TRBV3-1 (or the pseudogene TRBV3-2), the J gene TRBJ2-6; 7 bases are a match to TRBD2. Trimming took 3 bases from V and 0 from J; bases not matched to a gene: 8. CDR3 length equals 18 residues. The germline V gene has CDR1 LGHDT and CDR2 YNNKEL (reference sequence). The CDR3 here is CASSQGRDYHSGANVLTF. CDR3 nucleotide sequence: TGTGCCAGCAGCCAGGGTCGGGACTACCACTCTGGGGCCAACGTCCTGACTTTC.

The rearrangement joins TRBV21-1 to TRBJ2-3; the table's TRBD1 call for D was not verified on the DNA. TRBV21-1 is a listed pseudogene. CDR3 length: 13 amino acids. The CDR3 sequence: CASSKGAGDTQYF. The CDR3 DNA reads as TGTGCCAGCAGCAAAGGAGCAGGAGATACGCAGTATTTT.

The chain joins TRBV29-1 to TRBJ1-1; no clear D. This CDR3 has 13 amino acids. Trimming pared 6 bases from V and 7 bases from J, leaving 18 bases between. Germline CDR1 reads SQVTM; CDR2 reads ANQGSEA. This chain's CDR3 is CSVFLAGVGEAFF. The CDR3 bases are TGCAGCGTCTTCCTTGCCGGGGTTGGTGAAGCTTTCTTT. Based on the CDR3 plus reference TRBV29-1 and TRBJ1-1, the full variable domain is SAVISQKPSRDICQRGTSLTIQCQVDSQVTMMFWYRQQPGQSLTLIATANQGSEATYESGFVIDKFPISRPNLTFSTLTVSNMSPEDSSIYLCSVFLAGVGEAFFGQGTRLTVV.

This rearrangement joins TRBV19 to TRBJ1-6; D uncertain. The CDR3 loop spans 15 amino acids. CDR1 and CDR2 from the germline V gene are LNHDA and SQIVND (reference sequence). V dropped 3 bases and J dropped 6 bases, with 12 bases sitting between them. The CDR3 loop is CASSIRKDFNSPLHF. The CDR3 DNA reads as TGTGCCAGTAGTATTAGGAAAGACTTTAATTCACCCCTCCACTTT.

The chain is built from TRBV6-5 and TRBJ1-1, with a possible D match to TRBD1 (5 bases). V lost 6 bases and J lost 4, with 15 bases in between. Per the germline V gene, CDR1 is MNHEY and CDR2 is SVGAGI. The CDR3 length is 14 residues. This chain's CDR3 is CASRGTPEVTEAFF. CDR3 in DNA: TGTGCCAGCAGGGGGACTCCCGAGGTCACTGAAGCTTTCTTT.

The chain joins TRBV9 to TRBJ2-1; possible D gene TRBD2, 8 bases. Trimming took off 3 bases at V and 9 bases at J, with 19 bases between the two ends. This CDR3 has 15 residues. Looked up from germline, CDR1 is SGDLS and CDR2 is YYNGEE. The CDR3 protein is CASSGTSGPGGEQFF. CDR3 DNA sequence: TGTGCCAGCAGCGGTACTAGCGGCCCAGGGGGTGAGCAGTTCTTC.